This is a list of T cell receptor beta chains from one sample in a study of T-cell memory formation after mild COVID-19. From the 5' RACE reads, TCRdb called clonotypes with MiXCR, one entry per CDR3 protein. The table lists around 320,000 distinct CDR3 sequences, 25% to 30% of them singletons. Input material: PBMCs or a T cell subset sorted from them (not recorded which). The receptors derive from an adult woman who had mild COVID-19 (a few samples of this study predate the infection). Cell type and time point are not known. Both conserved end residues are part of each CDR3. D genes are given only for firm matches. Expanded clones are given a class, and other clones once, few, many or no size at all.

j_call,clone_size,v_call,d_call,cdr3_nt,cdr3_aa
TRBJ1-6,.,TRBV18,.,TGTGCCAGCTCACCAGTCAGCTACTATAATTCACCCCTCCACTTT,CASSPVSYYNSPLHF
TRBJ2-1,few,TRBV7-8,.,TGTGCCAGCAGCTTATTGGGCAGGGGTGAGCAGTTCTTC,CASSLLGRGEQFF
TRBJ2-5,.,TRBV6-1,TRBD2,TGTGCCAGCCAGACGGGACTAGCGGGAGCAGAGACCCAGTACTTC,CASQTGLAGAETQYF
TRBJ2-5,few,TRBV27,TRBD1,TGTGCCAGCAGTTCCGCCCCGGACAGGGTGGGGGCCCAGTACTTC,CASSSAPDRVGAQYF
TRBJ2-3,.,TRBV5-1,TRBD2,TGCGCCAGCAGCTACGGAAGCGGGGAAGATACGCAGTATTTT,CASSYGSGEDTQYF
TRBJ2-5,few,TRBV5-6,.,TGTGCCAGCAGCTCCATGGAGAGGCACGAGTTAGAGACCCAGTACTTC,CASSSMERHELETQYF
TRBJ2-4,.,TRBV3-1,.,TGTGCCAGCAGCCAAGTAGAACAGTCGGGCATTCAGTACTTC,CASSQVEQSGIQYF
TRBJ1-2,.,TRBV7-9,TRBD1,TGTGCCAGCAGCTTACCTGGACAGGGGCCCATCTATGGCTACACCTTC,CASSLPGQGPIYGYTF
TRBJ1-2,few,TRBV12-3/TRBV12-4,TRBD1,TGTGCCAGCAGTCTGACAGGGGGTTACGGCTACACCTTC,CASSLTGGYGYTF
TRBJ2-1,many,TRBV24-1,.,TGTGCCACCGCGGGGGCAGGTGAGCAGTTCTTC,CATAGAGEQFF
TRBJ2-3,.,TRBV19,.,TGTGCCAGTAGTATCGCGCAGGGTGAAACGCAGTATTTT,CASSIAQGETQYF
TRBJ1-1,few,TRBV28,.,TGTGCCAGCAGTTTAGGGGGGCGAGCTTTCTTT,CASSLGGRAFF
TRBJ1-2,few,TRBV18,.,TGTGCCAGCTCACCAATGAGGGGCTATGGCTACACCTTC,CASSPMRGYGYTF
TRBJ2-3,.,TRBV5-1,TRBD2,TGCGCCAGCAGCCACCCGGGACTAGCACTCACAGATACGCAGTATTTT,CASSHPGLALTDTQYF
TRBJ2-7,.,TRBV20-1,TRBD1,TGCAGTGCAAGGACAGGGGGCGCGTCCTACGAGCAGTACTTC,CSARTGGASYEQYF
TRBJ2-5,many,TRBV4-1,.,TGCGCCAGCAGCAAGTTAGGGGAGACCCAGTACTTC,CASSKLGETQYF
TRBJ2-3,.,TRBV30,TRBD2,TGTGCCAGAGGTCAGCGGGGGGGAGTGGGTGAGAGAACAGATACGCAGTATTTT,CARGQRGGVGERTDTQYF
TRBJ2-5,.,TRBV9,TRBD2,TGTGCCAGCAGCCTCTATCTGGGGAGGGAAGAGACCCAGTACTTC,CASSLYLGREETQYF
TRBJ2-2,few,TRBV14,TRBD2,TGTGCCAGCAGCTACTTAGCGGGGGTCACCGGGGAGCTGTTTTTT,CASSYLAGVTGELFF
TRBJ1-2,once,TRBV5-1,TRBD1,TGCGCCAGCAGCTTTCCAGGGGGTATTGGCTACACCTTC,CASSFPGGIGYTF
TRBJ2-1,.,TRBV7-9,TRBD1,TGTGCCAGCAGCTTAGGACAGGGGACGCAGTTCTTC,CASSLGQGTQFF
TRBJ1-2,.,TRBV4-2,.,TGTGCCAGCAGCCAAGCGCCGACTAACTATGGCTACACCTTC,CASSQAPTNYGYTF
TRBJ2-5,few,TRBV24-1,TRBD1,TGTGCCACCAGTGACTCTGGACAGGAAGTCTCTCTAACTGAGGAGACCCAGTACTTC,CATSDSGQEVSLTEETQYF
TRBJ1-1,.,TRBV30,.,TGTGCCTGGAGTCCAAAAAGAGGGGGACTGAACACTGAAGCTTTCTTT,CAWSPKRGGLNTEAFF
TRBJ2-1,few,TRBV12-3/TRBV12-4,.,TGTGCCAGCAGTTGGGAACCGGTGAGCTCAGAGCAGTTCTTC,CASSWEPVSSEQFF
TRBJ2-1,few,TRBV29-1,.,TGCAGCGTTGCCGGGGACCCTCCAGAGCAGTTCTTC,CSVAGDPPEQFF
TRBJ2-2,few,TRBV12-3/TRBV12-4,TRBD2,TGTGCCAGCAGTTTTGGAGCGGGAGCCGGGGAGCTGTTTTTT,CASSFGAGAGELFF
TRBJ1-1,few,TRBV7-9,.,TGTGCCAGCAGCTTAAGGGCTACCGGGACAGAAGCTTTCTTT,CASSLRATGTEAFF
TRBJ1-1,few,TRBV3-1,.,TGTGCCAGCAGCCAAGGAGGGGCACCCACTGAAGCTTTCTTT,CASSQGGAPTEAFF
TRBJ2-3,few,TRBV7-8,TRBD1,TGTGCCAGCAGCTCGACAGGGTTGGGCACAGATACGCAGTATTTT,CASSSTGLGTDTQYF
TRBJ1-5,.,TRBV27,.,TGTGCCAGCAGTCCTCCCTCAGAGAAGAATAGCAATCAGCCCCAGCATTTT,CASSPPSEKNSNQPQHF
TRBJ2-7,.,TRBV20-1,TRBD1,TGCAGTGCTAGAGAAAGGGGGCCGAACTACGAGCAGTACTTC,CSARERGPNYEQYF
TRBJ2-4,.,TRBV24-1,.,TGTGCCACCAGTCCAGGTAAAAACATTCAGTACTTC,CATSPGKNIQYF
TRBJ2-5,few,TRBV24-1,TRBD1,TGTGCCACCAGTGACCCGAAGACCGGGACAGGGCAAGAGACCCAGTACTTC,CATSDPKTGTGQETQYF
TRBJ2-7,medium-sized,TRBV7-9,TRBD1,TGTGCCAGCAGCTCCGGGACAGCCTTTGGGGACGAGCAGTACTTC,CASSSGTAFGDEQYF
TRBJ1-4,.,TRBV12-3/TRBV12-4,.,TGTGCCAGCAGCCCCGATCGGAGAGATGAAAAACTGTTTTTT,CASSPDRRDEKLFF
TRBJ2-7,.,TRBV24-1,.,TGTGCCACCAGCGAGAGGGGCTACGAGCAGTACTTC,CATSERGYEQYF
TRBJ2-1,.,TRBV4-2,.,TGTGCCAGCAGCCAAGACCTTACGGGGGACCCCTACAATGAGCAGTTCTTC,CASSQDLTGDPYNEQFF
TRBJ2-1,.,TRBV6-5,.,TGTGCCAGCAGTTACTCTGCCGGGAGAACTGAGCAGTTCTTC,CASSYSAGRTEQFF
TRBJ1-1,.,TRBV20-1,.,TGCAGTGCCCTAAGCCGGGGGCGGGTCACTGAAGCTTTCTTT,CSALSRGRVTEAFF
TRBJ2-6,.,TRBV4-1,TRBD1,TGCGCCAGCAGCCGTCTTCAGGGGGCCCGCTCTGGGGCCAACGTCCTGACTTTC,CASSRLQGARSGANVLTF
TRBJ2-5,.,TRBV11-3,.,TGTGCCAGCAGCCCTCGGGACTCGAAGGCGGGGGAGACCCAGTACTTC,CASSPRDSKAGETQYF
TRBJ2-5,.,TRBV15,.,TGTGCCACCAGCAGAGACAGGGGTTCGGAGACCCAGTACTTC,CATSRDRGSETQYF
TRBJ2-1,.,TRBV3-1,.,TGTGCCAGCAGCCTGTTTATGGGGGGGCTAAAGCAGTTCTTC,CASSLFMGGLKQFF
TRBJ1-1,.,TRBV27,.,TGTGCCAGCAGTTACCTCAGGGGTAACACTGAAGCTTTCTTT,CASSYLRGNTEAFF
TRBJ2-4,.,TRBV4-2,TRBD2,TGTGCCAGCAGCCCAGGACTAGCGGCGGTAGAGAGGAACATTCAGTACTTC,CASSPGLAAVERNIQYF
TRBJ2-7,.,TRBV19,.,TGTGCCAGTAGTATGCAGGGATCCTACGAGCAGTACTTC,CASSMQGSYEQYF
TRBJ2-3,few,TRBV7-9,TRBD2,TGTGCCAGCAGCCAACCTACCATCGCGGGAGAAATAATGGTCTCAGATACGCAGTATTTT,CASSQPTIAGEIMVSDTQYF
TRBJ2-2,.,TRBV7-3,.,TGTGCCAGCGGAACAGGGCACACCGGGGAGCTGTTTTTT,CASGTGHTGELFF
TRBJ1-2,few,TRBV12-3/TRBV12-4,.,TGTGCCAGCAGTTCCGGGCCCGAAGGAGGCTACACCTTC,CASSSGPEGGYTF
TRBJ2-7,.,TRBV24-1,TRBD2,TGTGCCACCAGTGATGGGGCGGGAGCCTACGAGCAGTACTTC,CATSDGAGAYEQYF
TRBJ1-6,.,TRBV10-3,TRBD1,TGTGCCATCAGGGGACAGGGGAATTCACCCCTCCACTTT,CAIRGQGNSPLHF
TRBJ1-1,once,TRBV6-5,TRBD1,TGTGCCAGCACCCTCAGGGGGGGCGGGACTGAAGCTTTCTTT,CASTLRGGGTEAFF
TRBJ1-1,.,TRBV29-1,.,TGCAGCGCCGACAACAGGAACACTGAAGCTTTCTTT,CSADNRNTEAFF
TRBJ1-5,.,TRBV20-1,.,TGCAGTGCTAGATCCTTTAATCAGCCCCAGCATTTT,CSARSFNQPQHF
TRBJ2-5,.,TRBV15,.,TGTGCCACCAGCAGAGATTTTGCAGGGGAGACCCAGTACTTC,CATSRDFAGETQYF